These 10 T cell receptor beta chains originate from one sample sequenced in a study of T cell responses to AZD1222 COVID-19 vaccine. Measured with immunoSEQ multiplex PCR; TCRdb has only the in-frame clones, and not every one. The table shows about 96,000 clones, with roughly nine tenths occurring only once. The material was peripheral blood, obtained on day 0 of AZD1222 vaccination. The receptor source for this set is an adult in good health.

This clone was counted a few times. The chain carries TRBV4-3 and TRBJ2-2, with D hard to call. CDR3 length equals 16 residues. Trimming left V 0 bases short and J 4 bases short, with 12 bases between. Germline V gene sequence: CDR1 LGHNA, CDR2 YSLEER. CDR3 in DNA: TGCGCCAGCAGCCAAGATGTAGGGATTGGCACCGGGGAGCTGTTTTTT. Translating it yields CASSQDVGIGTGELFF.

The J gene is TRBJ2-7, the V gene TRBV5-1; the match to TRBD2 covers 7 bases. Trimming took 4 bases from V and 4 from J; bases not matched to a gene: 8. The CDR3 runs 14 residues. Germline V gene data show CDR1 as SGHRS and CDR2 as YFSETQ. This CDR3 reads CASSPDTGGYEQYF. The CDR3 DNA reads TGCGCCAGCAGCCCGGACACCGGGGGGTACGAGCAGTACTTC.

The chain carries TRBV3-1 (or the pseudogene TRBV3-2) and TRBJ2-1; unclear D gene. Trimming removed 4 bases from V and 7 bases from J, with 5 bases in between. CDR1 LGHDT and CDR2 YNNKEL come from the germline V gene (reference sequence). The CDR3 covers 11 residues. As DNA, the CDR3 is TGTGCCAGCAGCCGTGGGAATGAGCAGTTCTTC. Amino acids: CASSRGNEQFF.

V gene TRBV30 combines with J gene TRBJ1-1, with D perhaps matching TRBD1 (5 bases). CDR1 is GTSNPN, CDR2 SVGIG, per germline (reference sequence). V lost 4 bases and J lost 12, with 21 bases in between. The length of the CDR3 is 13 residues. The CDR3 loop is CAWNRWPGTGTFF. The CDR3 DNA sequence: TGTGCCTGGAATCGGTGGCCGGGGACGGGAACTTTCTTT.

The J gene is TRBJ1-3, the V gene TRBV7-6, with a possible D match to TRBD1 (5 bases). The CDR3 covers 16 residues. Trimming removed 1 base from V and 2 bases from J, with 12 bases in between. Germline V lookup: CDR1 SGHVS, CDR2 FNYEAQ. The CDR3 loop reads CASSLGTRGAGNTIYF. CDR3 nucleotides: TGTGCCAGCAGCTTAGGGACACGGGGAGCTGGAAACACCATATATTTT.

This sequence joins TRBV30 and TRBJ2-3; D not resolved. The CDR3 spans 15 residues. The germline CDR1 and CDR2 sequences are GTSNPN and SVGIG (reference sequence). Trimming took off 2 bases at V and 0 bases at J, with 12 bases between the two ends. As DNA, the CDR3 is TGTGCCTGGAGTTCCGACATTCGTAGCACAGATACGCAGTATTTT. This encodes CAWSSDIRSTDTQYF.

CDR3 residues: CSVEMESQGPQETQYF. Here the CDR3 DNA reads TGCAGCGTTGAAATGGAGTCACAGGGACCCCAAGAGACCCAGTACTTC. The J gene is TRBJ2-5, the V gene TRBV29-1, with D possibly TRBD1 on 6 matching bases. Germline V gene data show CDR1 as SQVTM and CDR2 as ANQGSEA. This CDR3 contains 16 residues. V lost 2 bases, J lost 1 base, and 17 bases lay in between.

The chain has TRBV7-8 and TRBJ1-2; D is uncertain. Trimming shortened V by 5 bases and J by 6 bases, and 22 bases separated the two germline ends. The CDR3 totals 16 residues. Looked up from germline, CDR1 is SGHVS and CDR2 is FQNEAQ. CDR3 sequence: CASSHSESAEVNGYTF. The CDR3 coding sequence is TGTGCCAGCAGCCACTCCGAATCAGCAGAAGTCAATGGCTACACCTTC.

The rearrangement links TRBV3-1 (or the pseudogene TRBV3-2) to TRBJ2-5; 13 bases are shared with TRBD2. The CDR3 has 14 amino acids. The J segment lost 7 bases and the V segment lost 4 bases, leaving 3 bases of the junction unmatched. The germline V gene encodes CDR1 LGHDT and CDR2 YNNKEL (reference sequence). CDR3 sequence (DNA): TGTGCCAGCAGCCGGACTAGCGGGGGTGGGACCCAGTACTTC. It codes for CASSRTSGGGTQYF.

This chain links TRBV2 with TRBJ1-2, with D perhaps matching TRBD1 (6 bases). Germline CDR1 and CDR2: SNHLY and FYNNEI. V was clipped by 7 bases and J by 4 bases, with 13 bases between them. This CDR3 has 13 residues. The CDR3 loop is CASNQQGPYGYTF. The CDR3 coding sequence is TGTGCCAGCAACCAACAGGGCCCCTATGGCTACACCTTC.